Each of the 25 T cell receptor beta chains below was sequenced from the same sample in a study of blood T cells in healthy people across ages. Primed by a sample-barcoded 5' primer and a J-beta primer mix, a second PCR proceeded for about 7 to 12 cycles. Each CDR3 protein gets one entry after TCRdb re-called the 5' RACE reads with MiXCR. The sample shows about 1.6 million distinct CDR3 sequences, about 31% of them seen only once. Sequencing was performed on blood. All receptors derive from a woman aged 25-40 years in good health.

As regards this clonotype: One end of the junction is discordant with germline, which a read error may explain. The gene calls are TRBV12-3 or TRBV12-4 and TRBJ2-3; 11 nucleotides align to TRBD2. This CDR3 has 15 amino acids. The CDR3: CASRLGTSGPDTQYF. The CDR3 DNA sequence: TGTGCCAGCAGGTTAGGGACTAGCGGCCCAGATACGCAGTATTTT.

This clonotype was seen many times. This chain joins TRBV20-1 and TRBJ2-7; TRBD1 might be the D (5 bases). CDR1 and CDR2 (germline): DFQATT, SNEGSKA (reference sequence). The V end was cut by 6 bases, the J end by 1 base, with 13 bases between. This CDR3 contains 13 residues. As DNA, the CDR3 is TGCAGTGCCCTACCCGACAGTTCCTACGAGCAGTACTTC. Translation: CSALPDSSYEQYF.

This clonotype was seen only a few times. This chain links TRBV11-2 with TRBJ2-2; 8 positions match TRBD2. This CDR3 spans 18 amino acids. The germline V gene encodes CDR1 SGHAT and CDR2 FQNNGV. Trimming cost V 4 bases and J 1 base; bases outside gene matches: 11. CDR3 nucleotide sequence: TGTGCCAGCAGCTCCTTGACCCGGGAGGGCCGGAACACCGGGGAGCTGTTTTTT. It is translated as CASSSLTREGRNTGELFF.

At least ten counts were recorded for this clonotype. This chain links TRBV29-1 with TRBJ2-4; no clear D gene. In germline, CDR1 is SQVTM, CDR2 ANQGSEA. V lost 0 bases and J lost 11, with 8 bases in between. The CDR3 totals 11 residues. The CDR3 DNA reads TGCAGCGTTGAAGATCTTAAAGTTCAGTACTTC. Its translation is CSVEDLKVQYF.

A note on this clonotype: The CDR3 does not close with the conserved phenylalanine or tryptophan, likely indicating a read error. The gene calls are TRBV12-3 or TRBV12-4 and TRBJ1-1; no clear D gene. V was clipped by 6 bases and J by 6 bases, with 20 bases between them. This CDR3 is 15 amino acids long. CDR3 amino acids: CASSPEELIGAEAFC. CDR3 DNA sequence: TGTGCCAGCAGCCCCGAAGAGCTCATTGGGGCTGAAGCTTTCTGT.

This clonotype was detected a few times. The rearrangement links TRBV27 to TRBJ2-7; D perhaps matches TRBD2 (5 bases). Trimming left V 3 bases short and J 6 bases short, with 12 bases between. Germline CDR1 MNHEY, CDR2 SMNVEV (reference sequence). The CDR3 contains 13 residues. In DNA form, the CDR3 reads TGTGCCAGCAGTTTGGGGAAGCGGCTCGAGCAGTACTTC. This translates into CASSLGKRLEQYF.

There are a few counts of this clonotype. The J gene is TRBJ1-1, the V gene TRBV6-2 or TRBV6-3, with a weak D call TRBD1 (5 bases). Deletions cut 8 bases from V and 6 bases from J, with 13 bases between. This CDR3 contains 12 residues. In germline, CDR1 is MNHEY, CDR2 SVGEGT. DNA for the CDR3: TGTGCCAGCCGGGGGGAACGGGCTGAAGCTTTCTTT. This encodes CASRGERAEAFF.

This clonotype has only a few counts. The rearrangement links TRBV3-1 to TRBJ2-1; D not certain. The CDR3 extends over 13 amino acids. The V gene lost 4 bases and the J gene lost 6 bases, with 10 bases spanning the gap. Germline V gene lookup returns CDR1 LGHDT and CDR2 YNNKEL (reference sequence). CDR3: CASSLRWGNEQFF. The CDR3, as DNA: TGTGCCAGCAGCCTAAGGTGGGGCAATGAGCAGTTCTTC.

J is TRBJ2-6 and V is TRBV28, with D perhaps being TRBD1 or TRBD2 (5 bases each). The V and J ends lost 3 bases and 0 bases respectively, with 12 bases between them. This CDR3 is 17 amino acids long. CDR1 and CDR2 (germline): MDHEN, SYDVKM. CDR3 protein: CASSFGGEGSGANVLTF. CDR3 nucleotide sequence: TGTGCCAGCAGTTTTGGGGGAGAGGGCTCTGGGGCCAACGTCCTGACTTTC.

This clonotype has just a few counts. V usage is TRBV20-1 and J usage is TRBJ2-3; D call uncertain. CDR3 length: 12 residues. The V and J ends lost 6 bases and 2 bases respectively, with 9 bases between them. Germline V lookup: CDR1 DFQATT, CDR2 SNEGSKA (reference sequence). The CDR3 bases are TGCAGTGCCCCACAACCCACAGATACGCAGTATTTT. Translated: CSAPQPTDTQYF.

There are a few counts of this clonotype. One end of the junction is discordant with germline, which a read error may explain. This chain links TRBV27 with TRBJ2-6; D is unclear. The CDR3 runs 17 residues. The germline CDR1 and CDR2 sequences are MNHEY and SMNVEV (reference sequence). The CDR3 protein is CARSCTDWIWEANVLTF. CDR3 DNA sequence: TGTGCCAGGAGTTGCACTGATTGGATCTGGGAGGCCAACGTCCTGACTTTC.

This clonotype came up a few times. The chain combines TRBV4-1 with TRBJ2-5; TRBD2 matches at 7 bases. Unmatched junction bases numbered 9, after V lost 4 bases and J lost 1 base. CDR3 length equals 16 residues. In germline, CDR1 is MGHRA, CDR2 YSYEKL. The CDR3 is CASSPGIAGLQETQYF. The CDR3 nucleotides are TGCGCCAGCAGCCCCGGAATAGCGGGCCTCCAAGAGACCCAGTACTTC.

The rearrangement links TRBV4-1 to TRBJ2-3; D perhaps matches TRBD1 (5 bases). Germline V CDR1 and CDR2: MGHRA, YSYEKL. The CDR3 sequence is 18 residues long. V gave up 0 bases and J gave up 1 base, with 17 bases separating them. The CDR3, as DNA: TGCGCCAGCAGCCAAGAGGGGCCTGGAGTTCTAGGCACAGATACGCAGTATTTT. Translating gives CASSQEGPGVLGTDTQYF.

This clonotype has just a few counts. The chain is built from TRBV6-4 and TRBJ2-3; TRBD2 might be the D (6 bases). The CDR3 runs to 16 residues. Deletions cut 6 bases from V and 1 base from J, with 17 bases between. Germline V gives CDR1 MRHNA, CDR2 SNTAGT. The CDR3 coding sequence is TGTGCCAGCAGGAGAGAAGCGGGCTTGGGCACAGATACGCAGTATTTT. Residues: CASRREAGLGTDTQYF.

This chain joins TRBV30 and TRBJ2-6; TRBD1 agrees at 7 bases. Germline CDR1 and CDR2: GTSNPN and SVGIG (reference sequence). J lost 2 bases, V lost 3 bases, and 4 bases had no gene match. This CDR3 is 15 amino acids long. The CDR3 reads CAWRRDRAGANVLTF. The CDR3 DNA reads TGTGCCTGGAGAAGAGACAGGGCTGGGGCCAACGTCCTGACTTTC.

The V gene is TRBV24-1, the J gene TRBJ2-2; 7 bases match TRBD1. With 1 base clipped from V and 3 bases from J, the junction kept 4 bases outside the gene matches. The CDR3 spans 16 residues. In germline, CDR1 is KGHDR, CDR2 SFDVKD. The CDR3 nucleotides read TGTGCCACCAGTGATTTAAGGGGGCTGGACACCGGGGAGCTGTTTTTT. It translates to CATSDLRGLDTGELFF.

The sample holds many counts of this clonotype. The chain uses TRBV6-5 and TRBJ2-5; 8 nucleotides match TRBD2. The J segment lost 5 bases and the V segment lost 0 bases, leaving 5 bases of the junction unmatched. CDR3 length: 15 amino acids. CDR1 and CDR2 from the germline V gene are MNHEY and SVGAGI. Here the CDR3 DNA reads TGTGCCAGCAGTTACTCAAGCGGGAGCGCTGAGACCCAGTACTTC. This sequence encodes CASSYSSGSAETQYF.

In its sample, this clonotype was seen a few times. The genes are TRBV12-1 and TRBJ2-7; the table assigns TRBD1, which was not confirmed against the DNA. TRBV12-1 is deemed a pseudogene. CDR3 size: 16 residues. CDR3 in DNA: TGTGCCAGCAGCCGTTGCCTCCGGGACAGAGGCTACGAGCAGTACTTC. It codes for CASSRCLRDRGYEQYF.

To note about this clonotype: A read error may produce the germline difference seen at one junction end. The chain recombines TRBV2 with TRBJ2-5; TRBD2 aligns across 8 bases. The CDR3 spans 15 residues. Germline lookup yields CDR1 SNHLY and CDR2 FYNNEI. The CDR3 here is CASTPWGLGGETRYF. In DNA, the CDR3 is TGTGCCAGCACCCCATGGGGACTAGGAGGAGAGACCCGGTACTTC.

This clonotype was seen a few times. V is TRBV9 and J is TRBJ1-2; 9 bases line up with TRBD1. Germline values: CDR1 SGDLS, CDR2 YYNGEE. The CDR3 spans 15 residues. Trimming at V came to 3 bases and at J to 1 base, leaving 4 bases not matched to a gene. CDR3 region: CASSETGGGNYGYTF. DNA for the CDR3: TGTGCCAGCAGCGAGACAGGGGGAGGTAACTATGGCTACACCTTC.

In regard to this clonotype: One end of the junction varies from germline; a read error may be responsible. This chain joins TRBV5-5 and TRBJ2-5, with unresolved D. CDR3 length: 14 residues. Germline assignment: CDR1 SGHKS and CDR2 YYEKEE (reference sequence). CDR3 DNA: TGTGCCAGCAGCTTGGTTTACCTCCAAGAGGCCCAGTACTTC. It yields the protein CASSLVYLQEAQYF. Complete variable domain (other parts from reference TRBV5-5 and TRBJ2-5): DAGVTQSPTHLIKTRGQQVTLRCSPISGHKSVSWYQQVLGQGPQFIFQYYEKEERGRGNFPDRFSARQFPNYSSELNVNALLLGDSALYLCASSLVYLQEAQYFGPGTRLLVL.

This clonotype appeared a few times. This sequence joins TRBV13 and TRBJ2-1; 8 bases align to TRBD1. There are 15 residues in the CDR3. V gave up 1 base and J gave up 6 bases; unmatched junction bases: 5. The germline CDR1 and CDR2 sequences are PRHDT and FYEKMQ (reference sequence). CDR3: CASSLEDRDPNEQFF. For the CDR3, the DNA is TGTGCCAGCAGCTTAGAGGACAGGGACCCCAATGAGCAGTTCTTC.

This clonotype was observed many times. V gene TRBV7-6 combines with J gene TRBJ2-5; D is possibly TRBD1 (6 bases). The germline gives CDR1 SGHVS, CDR2 FNYEAQ. The CDR3 has 13 amino acids. Trimming pared 4 bases from V and 5 bases from J, leaving 11 bases between. This CDR3 is CASSWTVGETQYF. The CDR3 DNA reads as TGTGCCAGCAGCTGGACAGTCGGGGAGACCCAGTACTTC.

The chain links TRBV6-1 to TRBJ2-3, with 9 bases fitting TRBD2. The CDR3 totals 14 residues. The J segment lost 9 bases and the V segment lost 6 bases, leaving 10 bases of the junction unmatched. From germline, CDR1 is MNHNS and CDR2 SASEGT. CDR3 coding DNA: TGTGCCAGCAGGGCACTAGCGGGTCCCGGCACGCAGTATTTT. Translation gives CASRALAGPGTQYF.

The chain joins TRBV27 to TRBJ2-1; D is perhaps TRBD1 or TRBD2 (5 bases each). Germline assignment: CDR1 MNHEY and CDR2 SMNVEV (reference sequence). The CDR3 length is 14 residues. The ends were cut back, 5 bases at V and 4 bases at J, with 12 bases in the middle. The CDR3 loop reads CASSPRGEYNEQFF. DNA for the CDR3: TGTGCCAGCAGTCCTCGGGGCGAATACAATGAGCAGTTCTTC.